The 8 T cell receptor beta chains reported below all come from one sample, sequenced in a study of cytomegalovirus exposure and HLA in healthy donors. 60 Vbeta and 13 Jbeta primers were used in PCR. Here immunoSEQ multiplex PCR was the method, and the copy in TCRdb shows in-frame clones only, minus some. This table holds 110,000 to 150,000 clones. Sequenced: PBMCs. The receptors originated from a male donor in good health and CMV-seronegative.

The chain links TRBV19 to TRBJ1-5; 9 nucleotides agree with TRBD1. Per the germline V gene, CDR1 is LNHDA and CDR2 is SQIVND (reference sequence). CDR3 length: 14 amino acids. Trimming at V came to 6 bases and at J to 7 bases, leaving 7 bases not matched to a gene. The CDR3 DNA sequence: TGTGCCAGTAGAAAGACAGGGGGGTCCCAGCCCCAGCATTTT. Protein sequence: CASRKTGGSQPQHF.

V usage is TRBV5-6 and J usage is TRBJ2-7; D remains unclear. The germline CDR1 and CDR2 sequences are SGHDT and YYEEEE. The CDR3 has 14 residues. With 3 bases removed from V and 0 bases from J, the gap between germline ends came to 10 bases. CDR3 in DNA: TGTGCCAGCAGCTCACAGAATAGCTCCTACGAGCAGTACTTC. It translates to CASSSQNSSYEQYF.

The rearrangement uses TRBV6-5 and TRBJ1-6; D gene uncertain. There are 16 residues in the CDR3. Per the germline V gene, CDR1 is MNHEY and CDR2 is SVGAGI. The V end was cut by 0 bases, the J end by 6 bases, with 12 bases between. The CDR3 sequence: CASSYSNPGFNSPLHF. In DNA, the CDR3 is TGTGCCAGCAGTTACTCGAACCCGGGGTTTAATTCACCCCTCCACTTT.

The rearrangement joins TRBV14 to TRBJ2-6; no clear D. Trimming cost V 6 bases and J 0 bases, with 9 bases left between them. This CDR3 is 15 amino acids long. Looked up from germline, CDR1 is SGHDN and CDR2 is FVKESK. CDR3 in amino acids: CASSAQASGANVLTF. The CDR3 region has the DNA TGTGCCAGCAGTGCGCAGGCCTCTGGGGCCAACGTCCTGACTTTC.

The genes are TRBV2 and TRBJ1-1; D is uncertain. Germline V gives CDR1 SNHLY, CDR2 FYNNEI. The CDR3 runs to 16 residues. Deletions cut 3 bases from V and 0 bases from J, with 14 bases between. The chain's CDR3 is CASSERLSGVNTEAFF. DNA of the CDR3: TGTGCCAGCAGTGAGAGATTAAGCGGGGTGAACACTGAAGCTTTCTTT.

The chain recombines TRBV29-1 with TRBJ2-7, with D possibly being TRBD1 (6 bases). The CDR3 has 13 amino acids. Germline V lookup: CDR1 SQVTM, CDR2 ANQGSEA. Trimming stripped 4 bases from V and 3 bases from J, with 13 bases between. This CDR3 is CSVAGTLGYEQYF. The CDR3 DNA sequence: TGCAGCGTTGCAGGGACATTGGGCTACGAGCAGTACTTC.

The J gene is TRBJ1-4, the V gene TRBV11-2; 8 nucleotides agree with TRBD1. Germline CDR1 SGHAT, CDR2 FQNNGV. This CDR3 comprises 16 residues. The V segment lost 2 bases and the J segment 8 bases; nucleotides outside the gene matches: 10. CDR3 sequence (DNA): TGTGCCAGCAGCTTAAGTCCCGGGACAGGATTAGAAAAACTGTTTTTT. It codes for CASSLSPGTGLEKLFF.

This sequence joins TRBV29-1 and TRBJ2-7; 9 bases line up with TRBD1. Germline V gives CDR1 SQVTM, CDR2 ANQGSEA. The CDR3 consists of 13 residues. V dropped 6 bases and J dropped 1; count of bases not matched to a gene: 4. This CDR3 is CSVATGGSYEQYF. CDR3 DNA sequence: TGCAGCGTGGCGACAGGGGGGTCCTACGAGCAGTACTTC.